This is a list of T cell receptor beta chains from one sample in a study of cytomegalovirus exposure and HLA in healthy donors. Libraries were prepared by immunoSEQ multiplex PCR; TCRdb keeps only in-frame clonotypes and omits some of them. The sample lists approximately 140,000 clones; approximately 70% were seen once. Sequenced sample: PBMCs. All receptors come from a human donor in good health. CDR3s include the opening cysteine and the closing phenylalanine or tryptophan. A D gene is named only where the DNA matches it firmly. Clone size, where shown, is once, few, many, or a class for clones that have expanded.

v_call	d_call	j_call	clone_size	cdr3_nt	cdr3_aa
TRBV19	TRBD1	TRBJ2-1	NA	TGTGCCAGTAGTATAGTTGGGACAGGGCTTGCTGAGCAGTTCTTC	CASSIVGTGLAEQFF
TRBV10-3	TRBD1	TRBJ2-5	NA	TGTGCCATCGGGACAGTTCAAGAGACCCAGTACTTC	CAIGTVQETQYF
TRBV12-5	TRBD2	TRBJ2-1	NA	TGTGCTAGTGGTTTGGGACTAGCGGGAGATAGTGAGCAGTTCTTC	CASGLGLAGDSEQFF
TRBV27	NA	TRBJ2-7	NA	TGTGCCAGCAGGAGGACAGCAAGCCCCTACGAGCAGTACTTC	CASRRTASPYEQYF
TRBV6-5	NA	TRBJ1-6	NA	TGTGCCAGCAGTTACTCGAAGGGGGTGAAGAATTCACCCCTCCACTTT	CASSYSKGVKNSPLHF
TRBV7-2	TRBD1	TRBJ1-4	NA	TGTGCCAGCAGCAAGCGACAGGGGGGGGGTGAAAAACTGTTTTTT	CASSKRQGGGEKLFF
TRBV11-3	NA	TRBJ2-3	few	TGTGCCAGCAGCTTACTCAGGACAGATACGCAGTATTTT	CASSLLRTDTQYF
TRBV28	NA	TRBJ1-1	few	TGTGCCAGCAATCAGGGTTCCAGAACTGAAGCTTTCTTT	CASNQGSRTEAFF
TRBV4-1	NA	TRBJ1-1	NA	TGCGCCAGCAGCCCCACAGGAGAGGCTGAAGCTTTCTTT	CASSPTGEAEAFF
TRBV7-8	NA	TRBJ2-5	NA	TGTGCCAGCAGCTCGGTGACAGGCCAGGAGACCCAGTACTTC	CASSSVTGQETQYF
TRBV12-2	NA	TRBJ1-5	NA	TGTGCAAGTCGCAACGACAGGACGACCCGCAATCAGCCCCAGCATTTT	CASRNDRTTRNQPQHF
TRBV7-8	TRBD1	TRBJ2-3	NA	TGTGCCAGCAGCTTAGCGGGGGGACAGGGGGGAGATACGCAGTATTTT	CASSLAGGQGGDTQYF
TRBV5-1	TRBD1	TRBJ1-5	few	TGCGCCAGCAGCTTAGAAGGGACAGCCGATCAGCCCCAGCATTTT	CASSLEGTADQPQHF
TRBV19	TRBD1	TRBJ1-1	few	TGTGCCAGTAGTATAGTCCTCGGGACAGACTTGAACACTGAAGCTTTCTTT	CASSIVLGTDLNTEAFF
TRBV2	TRBD1	TRBJ1-5	NA	TGTGCCAGCAGTGAAGCTAACAGGGGATACCATCAGCCCCAGCATTTT	CASSEANRGYHQPQHF
TRBV19	NA	TRBJ1-1	NA	TGTGCCAGTAGTACCCTCTTGAACACTGAAGCTTTCTTT	CASSTLLNTEAFF
TRBV7-6	TRBD2	TRBJ2-5	NA	TGTGCCAGCAGCTTAGCTAGCGGGGGGGCGCGAGAGACCCAGTACTTC	CASSLASGGARETQYF
TRBV5-6	NA	TRBJ2-5	few	TGTGCCAGCAGCAAGAGACTCATAAATAAAGAGACCCAGTACTTC	CASSKRLINKETQYF
TRBV20-1	NA	TRBJ2-1	NA	TGCAGTGCTTTATACAATGAGCAGTTCTTC	CSALYNEQFF
TRBV29-1	NA	TRBJ2-5	NA	TGCAGCGTGATGACGGACGCGGGCATTGAGACCCAGTACTTC	CSVMTDAGIETQYF
TRBV5-1	NA	TRBJ2-1	NA	TGCGCCAGCAGCTTGGACATTCTCAATGAGCAGTTCTTC	CASSLDILNEQFF
TRBV10-3	TRBD2	TRBJ2-1	NA	TGTGCCATTAACCGAGCGGGAGCCAAGAATGAGCAGTTCTTC	CAINRAGAKNEQFF
TRBV19	NA	TRBJ1-5	NA	TGTGCCAGTACCGGGGGGCAGGGCCTCATTGGCAATCAGCCCCAGCATTTT	CASTGGQGLIGNQPQHF
TRBV29-1	TRBD1	TRBJ1-2	NA	TGCAGCGTTCCGATAGGGGGCGAATATGGCTACACCTTC	CSVPIGGEYGYTF
TRBV5-6	TRBD1	TRBJ1-4	few	TGTGCCAGCAGCTCCCGGGACAGGGCCCGTGGACTGTTTTTT	CASSSRDRARGLFF
TRBV19	NA	TRBJ1-6	NA	TGTGCCAGTATTCAACAGACAGGCTCAGCGAGCTCCTATAATTCACCCCTCCACTTT	CASIQQTGSASSYNSPLHF
TRBV5-4	NA	TRBJ2-3	few	TGTGCCTCCACTTGGGAGGGGGGCAGTAGCACAGATACGCAGTATTTT	CASTWEGGSSTDTQYF
TRBV7-3	TRBD1	TRBJ1-1	NA	TGTGCCAGCAGCGCTCCGGGACAGGGGGCGGCTGAAGCTTTCTTT	CASSAPGQGAAEAFF
TRBV5-4	TRBD1	TRBJ1-2	NA	TGTGCCAGCAGCCGGACAGGGTACCACTATGGCTACACCTTC	CASSRTGYHYGYTF
TRBV5-4	TRBD1	TRBJ2-2	NA	TGTGCCAGCGGAAGACAGGGGGAGGGCACCGGGGAGCTGTTTTTT	CASGRQGEGTGELFF
TRBV28	TRBD2	TRBJ2-7	NA	TGTGCCAGCAGTTCTCGGCGGGAGAGGCAGTACTTC	CASSSRRERQYF
TRBV7-9	NA	TRBJ2-1	NA	TGTGCCAGCATGCTACTTAGTCGGGGGAATGAGCAGTTCTTC	CASMLLSRGNEQFF
TRBV5-1	TRBD2	TRBJ2-5	few	TGCGCCAGCGCCGCTTTGGGGGGGCAAGAGACCCAGTACTTC	CASAALGGQETQYF
TRBV5-4	TRBD1	TRBJ2-5	few	TGTGCCAGCAGCTTGGTAGGGACAGGGGCTGAGACCCAGTACTTC	CASSLVGTGAETQYF
TRBV11-2	NA	TRBJ2-2	NA	TGTGCCAGCAGCTTAGCTGGAGTTGCCGGGGAGCTGTTTTTT	CASSLAGVAGELFF
TRBV13	TRBD1	TRBJ1-2	NA	TGTGCCAGCAGCCGAGGGGGGACAGGGTTAGATGGCTACACCTTC	CASSRGGTGLDGYTF
TRBV5-4	NA	TRBJ1-1	few	TGTGCCAGCAGCTTGTGGGGGGGCAGTTTGAACACTGAAGCTTTCTTT	CASSLWGGSLNTEAFF
TRBV27	NA	TRBJ2-5	few	TGTGCCAGCAGTTTATCAGGGGGGGAACAAGAGACCCAGTACTTC	CASSLSGGEQETQYF
TRBV5-4	NA	TRBJ2-1	NA	TGTGCCAGCAGCTTGGGGGGAGTTACCTACAATGAGCAGTTCTTC	CASSLGGVTYNEQFF
TRBV11-3	TRBD2	TRBJ2-5	NA	TGTGCCAGCAGCTTAGGAGGACTAGACACACAAGAGACCCAGTACTTC	CASSLGGLDTQETQYF
TRBV25-1	TRBD2	TRBJ2-7	once	TGTGCCAGCAGTGCCCCGGGGGGGAGCTCCTACGAGCAGTACTTC	CASSAPGGSSYEQYF
TRBV7-9	TRBD2	TRBJ2-3	NA	TGTGCCAGCAGCTGGACTAGCGGGAACTCGGATACGCAGTATTTT	CASSWTSGNSDTQYF
TRBV11-2	NA	TRBJ1-1	once	TGTGCCAGCAGCCTCTACCAGACAGGAGGAACTGAAGCTTTCTTT	CASSLYQTGGTEAFF
TRBV7-7	NA	TRBJ2-1	NA	TGTGCTAGCAGCTTAGGACTCGTCCCTAATGAGCAGTTCTTC	CASSLGLVPNEQFF
TRBV2	TRBD1	TRBJ1-5	NA	TGTGCCAGCAGGACAGGGATGAGCAATCAGCCCCAGCATTTT	CASRTGMSNQPQHF
TRBV9	NA	TRBJ2-3	NA	TGTGCCAGCAGCGTAGAGGCTAGCTTAGATACGCAGTATTTT	CASSVEASLDTQYF
TRBV4-1	NA	TRBJ2-7	NA	TGCGCCAGCAGCCAAGATAGAACAGAGTTCTACGAGCAGTACTTC	CASSQDRTEFYEQYF
TRBV5-4	NA	TRBJ2-1	NA	TGTGCCAGCAGCCTTGCCGGCTCCTACAATGAGCAGTTCTTC	CASSLAGSYNEQFF
TRBV19	TRBD1	TRBJ1-1	NA	TGTGCCAGTAGTATAGAGGGGACAGGGAGAGACACTGAAGCTTTCTTT	CASSIEGTGRDTEAFF
TRBV30	NA	TRBJ1-2	NA	TGTGCCTGTTTGCGACAGAATAACTATGGCTACACCTTC	CACLRQNNYGYTF